One sample yielded the 18 T cell receptor beta chains listed below, sequenced in a study of technical replicates of blood from a handful of donors. The data were produced by immunoSEQ multiplex PCR, yet TCRdb's version contains in-frame clones alone and is incomplete. The top ten clones hold roughly 4.5% of a sample with over 50,000 clones, 93% of them seen once. Material for sequencing was PBMCs. All receptors derive from a human donor in good health. Some clones in this sample may be carry-over from other donors' samples.

DNA for the CDR3: TGTGCCAGCAGCCCCCGCACAAGCCCGGGGGGGCAGTTCTTC. Protein: CASSPRTSPGGQFF. J is TRBJ2-1 and V is TRBV9, with 7 positions matching TRBD2. The CDR3 sequence is 14 residues long. The V segment lost 4 bases and the J segment 12 bases; nucleotides outside the gene matches: 13. From germline, CDR1 is SGDLS and CDR2 YYNGEE.

The chain carries TRBV5-1 and TRBJ2-3; possibly TRBD1 for D (5 bases). There are 13 residues in the CDR3. CDR1 is SGHRS, CDR2 YFSETQ, per germline. Trimming removed 4 bases from V and 3 bases from J, with 9 bases in between. CDR3 coding DNA: TGCGCCAGCAGCGGGGCCCGGACAGATACGCAGTATTTT. This translates into CASSGARTDTQYF. Based on the CDR3 plus reference TRBV5-1 and TRBJ2-3, the full variable domain is KAGVTQTPRYLIKTRGQQVTLSCSPISGHRSVSWYQQTPGQGLQFLFEYFSETQRNKGNFPGRFSGRQFSNSRSEMNVSTLELGDSALYLCASSGARTDTQYFGPGTRLTVL.

This clone has a single count. This sequence joins TRBV13 and TRBJ2-2, with a tentative D call TRBD1 (9 bases). CDR3 length: 15 residues. The germline CDR1 and CDR2 sequences are PRHDT and FYEKMQ (reference sequence). The V and J ends lost 9 bases and 5 bases respectively, with 19 bases between them. CDR3 sequence (DNA): TGTGCCAGTCGCGGGGGGACAGGGTGGACCGGGGAGCTGTTTTTT. Protein sequence: CASRGGTGWTGELFF.

This clone came up a few times. The chain recombines TRBV5-4 with TRBJ2-1; possibly TRBD2 for D (6 bases). CDR1 SGHNT and CDR2 YYREEE come from the germline V gene (reference sequence). The CDR3 contains 14 residues. V lost 5 bases and J 5 bases, leaving 14 bases between the germline ends. CDR3 in DNA: TGTGCCAGCAGGCGTCTCGGGGAGGACAATGAGCAGTTCTTC. It is translated as CASRRLGEDNEQFF.

The chain has TRBV4-1 and TRBJ2-1; TRBD2 matches 8 bases. Germline CDR1 and CDR2: MGHRA and YSYEKL. The CDR3 length is 19 residues. Unmatched junction bases numbered 14, after V lost 4 bases and J lost 0 bases. Written as DNA, the CDR3 is TGCGCCAGCAGCCCAAGACGTCTAGCGGGCCTTAGCTCCTACAATGAGCAGTTCTTC. The encoded protein is CASSPRRLAGLSSYNEQFF.

This chain links TRBV6-1 with TRBJ2-1; TRBD2 is a possible D gene (5 bases). Per the germline V gene, CDR1 is MNHNS and CDR2 is SASEGT. V lost 6 bases and J 0 bases, leaving 9 bases between the germline ends. This CDR3 spans 14 amino acids. The CDR3 nucleotides read TGTGCCAGCAGCGAGGGATTCTCCTACAATGAGCAGTTCTTC. It specifies CASSEGFSYNEQFF.

CDR3 bases: TGTGCCAGCAGTTACTCGGCAGGGGAACCCGCCAATGAGCAGTTCTTC. It specifies CASSYSAGEPANEQFF. The rearrangement joins TRBV6-5 to TRBJ2-1; a possible D gene is TRBD1 (6 bases). Trimming removed 0 bases at V and 6 bases at J, with 15 bases between. The CDR3 runs to 16 residues. Germline CDR1 is MNHEY and CDR2 is SVGAGI.

The CDR3, as DNA: TGCGCCAGCAGCCAAGACGGAGACAGTCCTTATCTCGGGACCTTC. This gives the protein CASSQDGDSPYLGTF. This chain uses TRBV4-3 with TRBJ1-2, with D perhaps TRBD1 (5 bases). The CDR3 contains 15 residues. Germline V gene lookup returns CDR1 LGHNA and CDR2 YSLEER. Trimming removed 0 bases from V and 14 bases from J, with 22 bases in between.

This CDR3 is CASSQGLSSGRALEQFF. CDR3 bases: TGCGCCAGCAGCCAAGGGTTATCTAGCGGGAGGGCCCTTGAGCAGTTCTTC. The chain is built from TRBV4-3 and TRBJ2-1, with TRBD2 matching 12 bases. The CDR3 has 17 amino acids. CDR1 is LGHNA and CDR2 is YSLEER in the germline V gene. The V gene end was trimmed by 1 base and the J gene end by 9 bases; junction bases not matched to a gene: 10.

The genes are TRBV19 and TRBJ1-1; TRBD1 might be the D (5 bases). V was cut by 3 bases and J by 0 bases, with 8 bases left in between. CDR3 length: 14 amino acids. In germline, CDR1 is LNHDA, CDR2 SQIVND (reference sequence). The CDR3 protein is CASSMEGLNTEAFF. In DNA, the CDR3 is TGTGCCAGTAGTATGGAGGGGTTGAACACTGAAGCTTTCTTT.

This rearrangement joins TRBV5-4 to TRBJ2-1; 8 positions match TRBD2. The J segment lost 3 bases and the V segment lost 4 bases, leaving 12 bases of the junction unmatched. Germline V gives CDR1 SGHNT, CDR2 YYREEE (reference sequence). CDR3 length: 17 amino acids. CDR3 DNA: TGTGCCAGCAGCCCCCCCGGGGCGGGGGGATTCTACAATGAGCAGTTCTTC. Translated, it gives CASSPPGAGGFYNEQFF.

In its sample, this clone was seen once. The chain combines TRBV11-2 with TRBJ2-7; 12 positions match TRBD2. CDR1 SGHAT and CDR2 FQNNGV come from the germline V gene. The J segment lost 4 bases and the V segment lost 5 bases, leaving 6 bases of the junction unmatched. The length of the CDR3 is 15 residues. The CDR3: CASSTRLAGEYEQYF. In nucleotides, the CDR3 is TGTGCCAGCAGCACCCGACTAGCGGGAGAGTACGAGCAGTACTTC. The whole variable domain, filled in from reference TRBV11-2 and TRBJ2-7, reads EAGVAQSPRYKIIEKRQSVAFWCNPISGHATLYWYQQILGQGPKLLIQFQNNGVVDDSQLPKDRFSAERLKGVDSTLKIQPAKLEDSAVYLCASSTRLAGEYEQYFGPGTRLTVT.

This rearrangement joins TRBV7-2 to TRBJ2-7; D gene ambiguous. V was trimmed by 6 bases and J by 3 bases, leaving 12 bases between them. This CDR3 comprises 13 residues. Germline CDR1 and CDR2: SGHTA and FQGNSA. CDR3 amino acids: CASSLLHNYEQYF. In DNA form, the CDR3 reads TGTGCCAGCAGTCTACTACATAACTACGAGCAGTACTTC. The complete variable domain, with remaining parts taken from reference TRBV7-2 and TRBJ2-7, reads GAGVSQSPSNKVTEKGKDVELRCDPISGHTALYWYRQSLGQGLEFLIYFQGNSAPDKSGLPSDRFSAERTGGSVSTLTIQRTQQEDSAVYLCASSLLHNYEQYFGPGTRLTVT.

The genes are TRBV9 and TRBJ2-1; D ambiguous. V was shortened by 4 bases and J by 9 bases, with 11 bases between the two germline ends. Germline CDR1 and CDR2: SGDLS and YYNGEE. The CDR3 spans 12 residues. CDR3 nucleotide sequence: TGTGCCAGCAGCACCCCCCCCGGTGAGCAGTTCTTC. Translation: CASSTPPGEQFF.

This rearrangement joins TRBV4-2 to TRBJ1-2; 7 nucleotides agree with TRBD1. From germline, CDR1 is LGHNA and CDR2 YNFKEQ. After removal of 4 bases from V and 5 bases from J, the junction contained 10 bases not matched to a gene. This CDR3 spans 15 amino acids. The CDR3 loop is CASSPRTGELYGYTF. As DNA, the CDR3 is TGTGCCAGCAGCCCGCGTACAGGGGAGCTTTATGGCTACACCTTC.

This CDR3 reads CASSHGQGNYGYTF. The CDR3 nucleotides are TGCGCCAGCAGCCACGGACAGGGGAACTATGGCTACACCTTC. The chain couples TRBV5-1 to TRBJ1-2, with 9 bases that match TRBD1. V lost 4 bases, J lost 2 bases, and 3 bases stayed unmatched. Germline V gives CDR1 SGHRS, CDR2 YFSETQ. The CDR3 runs 14 residues.

The rearrangement uses TRBV7-8 and TRBJ2-1; TRBD2 might be the D (6 bases). This CDR3 contains 12 residues. With 5 bases removed from V and 10 bases from J, the gap between germline ends came to 12 bases. Germline assignment: CDR1 SGHVS and CDR2 FQNEAQ. This CDR3 is CASSTRTIEQFF. The DNA for the CDR3 is TGTGCCAGCAGCACAAGGACTATCGAGCAGTTCTTC.

V gene TRBV27 combines with J gene TRBJ2-5; possibly TRBD2 for D (5 bases). Germline CDR1 MNHEY, CDR2 SMNVEV (reference sequence). This CDR3 region has 14 residues. V gave up 4 bases and J gave up 5 bases, with 14 bases separating them. DNA of the CDR3: TGTGCCAGCAGTTCGGACGGGATGTTGGAGACCCAGTACTTC. This gives the protein CASSSDGMLETQYF.